These 4 T cell receptor beta chains were sequenced from one sample in a study of cytomegalovirus exposure and HLA in healthy donors. PCR used 60 Vbeta primers and 13 Jbeta primers. TCRdb's table, derived via immunoSEQ multiplex PCR, lists solely in-frame clones and lacks some. The sample lists 100,000 to 150,000 clones, approximately 80% occurring once. Sequencing input: PBMCs. The receptors were gathered from a man aged 35 to 55 in good health and CMV-seronegative.

The rearrangement uses TRBV18 and TRBJ1-5; 7 bases agree with TRBD1. This CDR3 is built from 15 residues. V shed 3 bases, J shed 3 bases, and the junction held 5 bases outside the gene matches. The germline CDR1 and CDR2 sequences are KGHSH and LQKENI. The CDR3 region is CASSPGGQPNQPQHF. The CDR3, as DNA: TGTGCCAGCTCACCGGGGGGACAGCCCAATCAGCCCCAGCATTTT.

The V call is TRBV11-2, the J call TRBJ2-5; TRBD1 agrees at 7 bases. From germline, CDR1 is SGHAT and CDR2 FQNNGV. The CDR3 totals 15 residues. The trim removed 1 base at V and 1 base at J, leaving 3 bases unmatched. This CDR3 is CASSLGGQSQETQYF. The CDR3 DNA sequence: TGTGCCAGCAGCTTAGGGGGACAGAGCCAAGAGACCCAGTACTTC.

This clone showed up just a few times. The rearrangement uses TRBV2 and TRBJ2-7, with 8 bases matching TRBD1. Trimming removed 6 bases from V and 4 bases from J; junction bases left unmatched: 2. There are 12 residues in the CDR3. The germline V gene encodes CDR1 SNHLY and CDR2 FYNNEI. CDR3 bases: TGTGCCAGCAGACAGGGGGGATACGAGCAGTACTTC. It yields the protein CASRQGGYEQYF.

The chain links TRBV28 to TRBJ2-4; D is ambiguous. The CDR3 runs to 12 residues. CDR1 MDHEN and CDR2 SYDVKM come from the germline V gene. Trimming cost V 5 bases and J 6 bases, with 8 bases left between them. This CDR3 is CASSILLNIQYF. For the CDR3, the DNA is TGTGCCAGCAGTATCCTCCTAAACATTCAGTACTTC.